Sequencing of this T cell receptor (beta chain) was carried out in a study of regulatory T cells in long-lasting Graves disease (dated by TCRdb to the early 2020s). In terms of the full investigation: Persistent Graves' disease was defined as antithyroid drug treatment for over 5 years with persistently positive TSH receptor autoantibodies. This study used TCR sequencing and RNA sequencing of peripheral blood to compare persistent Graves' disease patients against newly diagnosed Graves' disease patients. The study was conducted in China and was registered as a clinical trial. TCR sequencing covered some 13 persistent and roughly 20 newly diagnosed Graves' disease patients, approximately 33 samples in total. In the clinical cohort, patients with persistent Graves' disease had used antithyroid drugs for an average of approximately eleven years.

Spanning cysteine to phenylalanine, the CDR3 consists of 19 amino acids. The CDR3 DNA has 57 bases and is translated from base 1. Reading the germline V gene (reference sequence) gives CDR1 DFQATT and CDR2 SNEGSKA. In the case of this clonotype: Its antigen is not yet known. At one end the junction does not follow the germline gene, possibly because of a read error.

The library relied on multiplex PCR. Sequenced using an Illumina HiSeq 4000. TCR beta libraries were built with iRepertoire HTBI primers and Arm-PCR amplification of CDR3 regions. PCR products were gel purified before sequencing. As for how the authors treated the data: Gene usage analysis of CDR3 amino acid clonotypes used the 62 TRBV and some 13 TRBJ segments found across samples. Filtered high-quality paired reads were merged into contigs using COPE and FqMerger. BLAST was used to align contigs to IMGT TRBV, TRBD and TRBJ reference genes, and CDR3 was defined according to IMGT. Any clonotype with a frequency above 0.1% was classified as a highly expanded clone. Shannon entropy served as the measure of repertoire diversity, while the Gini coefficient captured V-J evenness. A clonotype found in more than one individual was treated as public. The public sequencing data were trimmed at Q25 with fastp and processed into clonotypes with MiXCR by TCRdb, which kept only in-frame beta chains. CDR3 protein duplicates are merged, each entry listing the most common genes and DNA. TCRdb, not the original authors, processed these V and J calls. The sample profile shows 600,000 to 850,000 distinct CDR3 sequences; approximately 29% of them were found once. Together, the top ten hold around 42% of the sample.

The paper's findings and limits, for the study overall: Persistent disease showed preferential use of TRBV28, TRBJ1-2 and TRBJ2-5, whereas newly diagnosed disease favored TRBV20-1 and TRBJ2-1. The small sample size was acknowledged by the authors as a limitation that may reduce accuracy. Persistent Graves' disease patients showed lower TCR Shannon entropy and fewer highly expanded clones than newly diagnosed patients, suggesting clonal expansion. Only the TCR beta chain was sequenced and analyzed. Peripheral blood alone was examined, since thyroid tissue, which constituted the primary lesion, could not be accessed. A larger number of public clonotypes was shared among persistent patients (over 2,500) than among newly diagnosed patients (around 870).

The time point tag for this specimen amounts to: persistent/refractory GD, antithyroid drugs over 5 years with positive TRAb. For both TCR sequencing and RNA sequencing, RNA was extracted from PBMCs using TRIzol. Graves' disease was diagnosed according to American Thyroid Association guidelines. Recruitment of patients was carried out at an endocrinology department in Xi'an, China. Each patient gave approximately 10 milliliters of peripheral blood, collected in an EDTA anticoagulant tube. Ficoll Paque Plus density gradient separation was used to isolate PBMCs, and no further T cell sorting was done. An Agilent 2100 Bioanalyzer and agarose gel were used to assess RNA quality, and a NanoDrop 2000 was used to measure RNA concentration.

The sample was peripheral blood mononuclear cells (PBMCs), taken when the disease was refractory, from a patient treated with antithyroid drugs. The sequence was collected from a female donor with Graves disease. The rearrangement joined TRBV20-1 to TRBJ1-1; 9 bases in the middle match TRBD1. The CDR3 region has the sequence CSARGELDRGNHGDTEAFF. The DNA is TGCAGTGCAAGAGGTGAACTGGACAGGGGCAACCATGGCGACACTGAAGCTTTCTTT.